The 23 T cell receptor beta chains below all came from one sample that was sequenced in a study of T cell responses to AZD1222 COVID-19 vaccine. Assay used: immunoSEQ multiplex PCR; TCRdb lists only in-frame clones, some missing. The profile shows 90,000 to 150,000 clones, 92% of them singletons. Sequenced material: peripheral blood, taken 28 days after the second AZD1222 dose. The receptors stem from an adult who received the AZD1222 COVID-19 vaccine.

The chain has TRBV13 and TRBJ2-3; the D is unclear. The CDR3 has 14 amino acids. From germline, CDR1 is PRHDT and CDR2 FYEKMQ (reference sequence). V was cut by 5 bases and J by 2 bases, with 11 bases left in between. The CDR3 here is CASSRSAITDTQYF. The CDR3 DNA is TGTGCCAGCAGCCGAAGCGCCATCACAGATACGCAGTATTTT.

The V and J genes are TRBV19 and TRBJ2-7, with 12 bases lining up with TRBD1. Germline assignment: CDR1 LNHDA and CDR2 SQIVND (reference sequence). V gave up 4 bases and J gave up 2 bases; unmatched junction bases: 6. The CDR3 has 16 amino acids. CDR3 DNA sequence: TGTGCCAGTAGTAACAGTGGGACAGGGGGCCCCTACGAGCAGTACTTC. It encodes CASSNSGTGGPYEQYF.

This rearrangement joins TRBV28 to TRBJ1-5; D may be TRBD1 (6 bases). Per the germline V gene, CDR1 is MDHEN and CDR2 is SYDVKM. This CDR3 is 13 amino acids long. DNA for the CDR3: TGTGCTGAAGGGGGGGCAGCTAATCAGCCCCAGCATTTT. It translates to CAEGGAANQPQHF.

The genes are TRBV19 and TRBJ2-5; tentatively, D is TRBD1 (6 bases). CDR1 is LNHDA and CDR2 is SQIVND in the germline V gene (reference sequence). The CDR3 is made up of 16 amino acids. V shed 2 bases and J shed 5 bases, with 18 bases lying between them. CDR3 loop: CASSILGRDTSETQYF. The CDR3 DNA follows: TGTGCCAGTAGTATATTGGGACGGGACACAAGCGAGACCCAGTACTTC.

This chain links TRBV5-5 with TRBJ1-4; maybe TRBD1 (5 bases). Trimming cost V 2 bases and J 8 bases, with 10 bases left between them. The CDR3 loop spans 13 amino acids. Germline values: CDR1 SGHKS, CDR2 YYEKEE (reference sequence). The CDR3 reads CASSFLGPEKLFF. The CDR3 coding sequence is TGTGCCAGCAGCTTCTTGGGACCCGAAAAACTGTTTTTT. The whole variable domain, remainder taken from reference TRBV5-5 and TRBJ1-4, is DAGVTQSPTHLIKTRGQQVTLRCSPISGHKSVSWYQQVLGQGPQFIFQYYEKEERGRGNFPDRFSARQFPNYSSELNVNALLLGDSALYLCASSFLGPEKLFFGSGTQLSVL.

The chain combines TRBV19 with TRBJ2-7, with D hard to call. Germline CDR1 and CDR2: LNHDA and SQIVND (reference sequence). CDR3 length equals 13 residues. V lost 1 base and J 2 bases, leaving 6 bases between the germline ends. The CDR3 sequence: CASSIGQAYEQYF. For the CDR3, the DNA is TGTGCCAGTAGTATAGGTCAGGCCTACGAGCAGTACTTC.

The gene calls are TRBV7-9 and TRBJ1-3; D is unresolved. The CDR3 runs 11 residues. From germline, CDR1 is SEHNR and CDR2 FQNEAQ (reference sequence). V dropped 8 bases and J dropped 4 bases, with 6 bases sitting between them. The CDR3 DNA reads TGTGCCAGCCGGGAGGGAAACACCATATATTTT. This encodes CASREGNTIYF.

The chain uses TRBV7-9 and TRBJ1-1, with a weak D call TRBD1 (5 bases). Trimming took 0 bases from V and 5 from J, leaving 10 bases between them. The CDR3 is 14 amino acids. From germline, CDR1 is SEHNR and CDR2 FQNEAQ (reference sequence). The CDR3 nucleotides read TGTGCCAGCAGCTTAGCGAGTGGGGGAACTGAAGCTTTCTTT. Translation gives CASSLASGGTEAFF.

This clone was seen just once. V and J are TRBV5-6 and TRBJ2-7; D gene uncertain. The CDR3 sequence is 15 residues long. Germline CDR1 and CDR2: SGHDT and YYEEEE. V was cut by 3 bases and J by 6 bases, with 19 bases left in between. The CDR3 DNA reads TGTGCCAGCAGCTCACCCGGGTGGGGTCTTTCCGAGCAGTACTTC. This sequence encodes CASSSPGWGLSEQYF.

The chain links TRBV13 to TRBJ1-2; 11 nucleotides agree with TRBD1. Germline V gives CDR1 PRHDT, CDR2 FYEKMQ (reference sequence). V was clipped by 7 bases and J by 4 bases; unmatched bases: 8. The CDR3 contains 15 residues. As DNA, the CDR3 is TGTGCCAGCACCTCGGACAGGGGGCTTTTCTATGGCTACACCTTC. Encoded protein: CASTSDRGLFYGYTF.

The chain recombines TRBV10-3 with TRBJ1-1; D possibly corresponds to TRBD1 (6 bases). V was pared by 2 bases and J by 4 bases, with 11 bases between. The CDR3 has 14 amino acids. The germline CDR1 and CDR2 sequences are ENHRY and SYGVKD. In DNA form, the CDR3 reads TGTGCCATCAGTGAGGCGATCAGGGGCACTGAAGCTTTCTTT. It yields the protein CAISEAIRGTEAFF.

The chain carries TRBV7-9 and TRBJ2-1, with TRBD2 identical over 10 bases. The V segment lost 1 base and the J segment 4 bases; nucleotides outside the gene matches: 10. From germline, CDR1 is SEHNR and CDR2 FQNEAQ (reference sequence). This CDR3 spans 18 amino acids. CDR3 coding DNA: TGTGCCAGCAGCTTAGATTTGGCTAGCGGGAGTAGGTACAATGAGCAGTTCTTC. Amino acids: CASSLDLASGSRYNEQFF.

The V and J genes are TRBV19 and TRBJ2-2; TRBD1 matches 8 bases. The CDR3 spans 16 residues. Germline V lookup: CDR1 LNHDA, CDR2 SQIVND (reference sequence). V trimming: 11 bases; J trimming: 3 bases; junction bases outside the gene matches: 14. Here the CDR3 DNA reads TGTGCCGCAGAGTATAGAACAGGGGGGCACACCGGGGAGCTGTTTTTT. Protein product: CAAEYRTGGHTGELFF.

The V gene is TRBV27, the J gene TRBJ1-1, with D unclear. V lost 4 bases and J lost 1, with 10 bases in between. In germline, CDR1 is MNHEY, CDR2 SMNVEV (reference sequence). The CDR3 length is 14 residues. The CDR3 coding sequence is TGTGCCAGCAGTTGGGATCGTCGGAACACTGAAGCTTTCTTT. Translated: CASSWDRRNTEAFF.

The chain employs TRBV6-5 and TRBJ2-3, with 14 nucleotides matching TRBD2. The CDR3 loop spans 16 amino acids. Losses at the gene ends were 2 bases for V and 9 bases for J; bases not matched to a gene: 7. Germline values: CDR1 MNHEY, CDR2 SVGAGI. CDR3 DNA sequence: TGTGCCAGCAGTTACCAGGGACTAGCGGGGGCCGGGACGCAGTATTTT. Its translation: CASSYQGLAGAGTQYF.

This chain uses TRBV5-1 with TRBJ1-3; TRBD1 might be the D (5 bases). V gave up 4 bases and J gave up 0 bases, with 14 bases separating them. The CDR3 covers 16 residues. Germline V gives CDR1 SGHRS, CDR2 YFSETQ. The CDR3 loop is CASSPTGAPSGNTIYF. As DNA, the CDR3 is TGCGCCAGCAGCCCCACCGGGGCCCCCTCTGGAAACACCATATATTTT.

DNA for the CDR3: TGCGCCAGCAGTGTAACAGGGCGGAACACTGAAGCTTTCTTT. Translation gives CASSVTGRNTEAFF. The chain carries TRBV10-2 and TRBJ1-1; tentatively, D is TRBD1 (6 bases). The CDR3 contains 14 residues. V lost 4 bases to trimming and J lost 1 base, with 10 bases between them. Per the germline V gene, CDR1 is WSHSY and CDR2 is SAAADI.

This clone has just one count. The sample carries other DNA sequences with the same CDR3. The chain is built from TRBV19 and TRBJ1-4; TRBD1 matches 7 bases. The CDR3 consists of 14 residues. J lost 6 bases, V lost 6 bases, and 7 bases had no gene match. Germline CDR1 reads LNHDA; CDR2 reads SQIVND (reference sequence). The CDR3 reads CASSQTGTDEKLFF. The CDR3 nucleotides are TGTGCCAGTAGCCAGACAGGGACTGATGAAAAACTGTTTTTT.

The gene calls are TRBV25-1 and TRBJ1-1, with D unclear. The germline CDR1 and CDR2 sequences are MGHDK and SYGVNS. The CDR3 consists of 14 residues. With 3 bases removed from V and 2 bases from J, the gap between germline ends came to 10 bases. The CDR3 bases are TGTGCCAGCAGTGATTGGGGTGGAAACACTGAAGCTTTCTTT. Amino acids: CASSDWGGNTEAFF. Full variable domain (remainder filled in from reference TRBV25-1 and TRBJ1-1): EADIYQTPRYLVIGTGKKITLECSQTMGHDKMYWYQQDPGMELHLIHYSYGVNSTEKGDLSSESTVSRIRTEHFPLTLESARPSHTSQYLCASSDWGGNTEAFFGQGTRLTVV.

The gene calls are TRBV5-5 and TRBJ2-1; 11 bases fit TRBD2. The CDR3 has 18 residues. V lost 1 base, J lost 1 base, and 7 bases stayed unmatched. Germline-derived CDR1 and CDR2 are SGHKS and YYEKEE (reference sequence). The chain's CDR3 is CASSLIAGGLGSYNEQFF. The CDR3, as DNA: TGTGCCAGCAGCTTGATAGCGGGAGGGCTGGGGTCCTACAATGAGCAGTTCTTC. Complete variable domain (other parts from reference TRBV5-5 and TRBJ2-1): DAGVTQSPTHLIKTRGQQVTLRCSPISGHKSVSWYQQVLGQGPQFIFQYYEKEERGRGNFPDRFSARQFPNYSSELNVNALLLGDSALYLCASSLIAGGLGSYNEQFFGPGTRLTVL.

The chain carries TRBV13 and TRBJ2-7; no reliable D call. Germline V gives CDR1 PRHDT, CDR2 FYEKMQ (reference sequence). The CDR3 runs 13 residues. The V and J ends lost 5 bases and 1 base respectively, with 9 bases between them. DNA of the CDR3: TGTGCCAGCAGCCGGGCCCCGTCCTACGAGCAGTACTTC. Translation gives CASSRAPSYEQYF.

The V gene is TRBV5-1, the J gene TRBJ2-3; D not resolved. The CDR3 has 15 residues. Trimming took 0 bases from V and 5 from J, leaving 13 bases between them. Germline values: CDR1 SGHRS, CDR2 YFSETQ. CDR3 sequence (DNA): TGCGCCAGCAGCTTGGGAGACGACGGACGAGATACGCAGTATTTT. This gives the protein CASSLGDDGRDTQYF.

In its sample, this clone was seen once. The rearrangement links TRBV19 to TRBJ2-2; D uncertain. Germline V gene lookup returns CDR1 LNHDA and CDR2 SQIVND (reference sequence). V lost 5 bases and J lost 1, with 5 bases in between. The CDR3 is 13 residues long. The CDR3 here is CASSRLNTGELFF. Here the CDR3 DNA reads TGTGCCAGTAGTCGGCTGAACACCGGGGAGCTGTTTTTT.